The clone carrying this TCR beta chain was seen a single time. The sample originates from a study of control samples from healthy donors and cancer patients. Libraries were prepared by immunoSEQ multiplex PCR; TCRdb keeps only in-frame clonotypes and omits some of them. The sample includes about 80,000 clones, about nine tenths of them seen just once. Trimming removed 7 bases at V and 5 bases at J, with 11 bases between. CDR1 is MDHEN and CDR2 is SYDVKM in the germline V gene. The CDR3 spans 12 residues. The chain uses TRBV28 and TRBJ1-2; D remains unclear. The sequence came from a man aged 50-60 years in good health. The sequencing sample was made of blood. The CDR3 DNA follows: TGTGCCAGCAAGAAAAATCTGTATGGCTACACCTTC. Its translation: CASKKNLYGYTF.